Shown below are 2 T cell receptor beta chains from a single sample sequenced in a study of blood T cell repertoires in COVID-19. Data came from immunoSEQ multiplex PCR; TCRdb stores just in-frame clones and leaves some out. The sample has some 100,000 clones; 85% to 95% are singletons. Source material: peripheral blood. The source of these receptors is a man aged 45-65 years with active COVID-19.

The rearrangement links TRBV12-3 or TRBV12-4 to TRBJ1-5, with D unresolved. Trimming left V 4 bases short and J 7 bases short, with 11 bases between. The length of the CDR3 is 13 residues. The CDR3 sequence is CASSSGVWQPQHF. In DNA form, the CDR3 reads TGTGCCAGCAGTTCCGGGGTGTGGCAGCCCCAGCATTTT.

The chain recombines TRBV13 with TRBJ1-1; no clear D. The CDR3 runs 13 residues. V shed 2 bases and J shed 5 bases, with 9 bases lying between them. Germline values: CDR1 PRHDT, CDR2 FYEKMQ (reference sequence). CDR3 region: CASSLRSWTEAFF. For the CDR3, the DNA is TGTGCCAGCAGCTTACGTAGCTGGACTGAAGCTTTCTTT.